This paragraph covers one T cell receptor beta chain sequence. This entry comes from a study of blood T cell repertoires in COVID-19. Study-level background: Samples came from the United States, Italy and Spain, spanning acute and convalescent COVID-19. T cells, B-cell-depleted T cells, or PBMCs supplied cDNA or gDNA.

V lost 2 bases and J lost 1; bases outside the gene matches: 6. Germline V gene sequence: CDR1 SQVTM, CDR2 ANQGSEA. The CDR3 is made up of 15 amino acids. Per the authors' pipeline: Cell counts per sample came from amplifying reference gene primers. Clones were sequenced by immunoSEQ multiplex PCR, and TCRdb holds only the in-frame ones, with some missing. D and trimming come from the DNA, and the V and J calls and clone size come from that table. Among approximately 230,000 clones listed, roughly 80% were seen once. This chain connects TRBV29-1 to TRBJ2-7; 9 positions match TRBD2. Specimen: peripheral blood. The sequence came from a woman aged 35 to 49 with active or convalescent COVID-19. The CDR3 DNA sequence: TGCAGCGTTGAAAGGGGACTAGCCAGTTCCTACGAGCAGTACTTC. It translates to CSVERGLASSYEQYF.